This T cell receptor beta chain was identified in a study of OX40 agonist ivuxolimab in advanced cancers. Trimming at V came to 2 bases and at J to 4 bases, leaving 11 bases not matched to a gene. Germline CDR1 MGHRA, CDR2 YSYEKL. CDR3 length: 19 residues. Assay used: immunoSEQ multiplex PCR; TCRdb lists only in-frame clones, some missing. Of approximately 23,000 clones listed, 84% are singletons. The sample here was CD4+ or CD8+ T cells sorted from blood, taken in a trial of the OX40 agonist ivuxolimab. This chain connects TRBV4-1 to TRBJ2-6; 10 bases are shared with TRBD1. This clonotype was sampled from an adult with an advanced solid tumor such as melanoma, head and neck, liver or kidney cancer. Written as DNA, the CDR3 is TGCGCCAGCAGCCAACTAACCGGGACAGGGGTCTTCGGGGCCAACGTCCTGACTTTC. It codes for CASSQLTGTGVFGANVLTF.